A single sample is the source of the 3 T cell receptor beta chains below, sequenced in a study of cytomegalovirus exposure and HLA in healthy donors. A multiplex PCR was run with 60 Vbeta primers and 13 Jbeta primers. Profiled with immunoSEQ multiplex PCR; TCRdb holds only in-frame clones, not every one. The table lists some 130,000 clones, 83% of them singletons. The sample consisted of PBMCs. These receptors all come from a girl aged 2 to 10 in good health and CMV-seronegative.

This clone was counted a single time. CDR3 in DNA: TGTGCCAGCAGTGAGAATCTAGCGGGAGCAGATACGCAGTATTTT. It specifies CASSENLAGADTQYF. The chain carries TRBV6-1 and TRBJ2-3; TRBD2 matches at 10 bases. V lost 3 bases to trimming and J lost 4 bases; unmatched junction nucleotides: 4. The length of the CDR3 is 15 residues. Germline loops: CDR1 MNHNS, CDR2 SASEGT.

For the CDR3, the DNA is TGTGCCTGGAGTAAAGCACAGGGTGTGAAGACCCAGTACTTC. Translating it yields CAWSKAQGVKTQYF. This chain connects TRBV30 to TRBJ2-5; a possible D gene is TRBD1 (6 bases). Looked up from germline, CDR1 is GTSNPN and CDR2 is SVGIG (reference sequence). This CDR3 comprises 14 residues. V gave up 2 bases and J gave up 6 bases, with 16 bases separating them.

This chain connects TRBV18 to TRBJ1-4; 8 positions agree with TRBD1. From germline, CDR1 is KGHSH and CDR2 LQKENI. The CDR3 is 15 residues long. V was clipped by 3 bases and J by 5 bases; unmatched bases: 5. The chain's CDR3 is CASSPQGAGNEKLFF. The CDR3 coding sequence is TGTGCCAGCTCACCTCAGGGGGCAGGGAATGAAAAACTGTTTTTT. Full variable domain (rest looked up from reference TRBV18 and TRBJ1-4): NAGVMQNPRHLVRRRGQEARLRCSPMKGHSHVYWYRQLPEEGLKFMVYLQKENIIDESGMPKERFSAEFPKEGPSILRIQQVVRGDSAAYFCASSPQGAGNEKLFFGSGTQLSVL.